Each of the 23 T cell receptor beta chains below was sequenced from the same sample in a study of post-analysis software for immune sequencing data. Whole-study findings and limits: Controls had lower frequencies than patients of about 5 TRBV segments, which included TRBV5-6, TRBV5-1 and TRBV20-1.

The authors incorporated unique molecular identifiers into the TCR beta cDNA libraries. TCRdb reanalysed the PCR reads using MiXCR and keeps one entry per CDR3 protein. The repertoire holds 800,000 to 950,000 distinct CDR3 sequences, with about 50% as singletons. No antigen has been identified for these receptors. Sequenced: blood. The receptor source for this set is a girl aged 5 to 17 with multiple sclerosis.

V and J are TRBV7-3 and TRBJ2-3; D might be TRBD1 or TRBD2, each matching 6 bases. V lost 1 base and J lost 14, with 22 bases in between. Germline V gives CDR1 SGHTA, CDR2 FQGTGA. The CDR3 runs 15 residues. This CDR3 is CASSLIGGSIHDWYF. CDR3 coding DNA: TGTGCCAGCAGCTTAATAGGGGGGTCGATTCATGATTGGTATTTT.

This clonotype has only one observation. The genes are TRBV9 and TRBJ2-7; 13 bases are a match to TRBD2. The V and J ends lost 3 bases and 4 bases, in that order; junction bases with no gene match: 4. Germline V lookup: CDR1 SGDLS, CDR2 YYNGEE. There are 15 residues in the CDR3. CDR3 region: CASSAGLAGQYEQYF. The CDR3 DNA follows: TGTGCCAGCAGCGCGGGACTAGCGGGACAGTACGAGCAGTACTTC. The full variable domain, in which reference TRBV9 and TRBJ2-7 provide the parts outside the CDR3, is DSGVTQTPKHLITATGQRVTLRCSPRSGDLSVYWYQQSLDQGLQFLIQYYNGEERAKGNILERFSAQQFPDLHSELNLSSLELGDSALYFCASSAGLAGQYEQYFGPGTRLTVT.

J is TRBJ2-5 and V is TRBV29-1; D is perhaps TRBD1 or TRBD2 (5 bases each). The CDR3 totals 15 residues. Trimming took 3 bases from V and 3 from J, leaving 17 bases between them. Germline loops: CDR1 SQVTM, CDR2 ANQGSEA. CDR3 DNA: TGCAGCGTTGAGGTCGTGGGGGAAGAAAAAGAGACCCAGTACTTC. This codes for CSVEVVGEEKETQYF. Supplemented by reference TRBV29-1 and TRBJ2-5, the full variable domain reads SAVISQKPSRDICQRGTSLTIQCQVDSQVTMMFWYRQQPGQSLTLIATANQGSEATYESGFVIDKFPISRPNLTFSTLTVSNMSPEDSSIYLCSVEVVGEEKETQYFGPGTRLLVL.

This chain links TRBV20-1 with TRBJ1-6; 8 nucleotides agree with TRBD1. Germline V gene data show CDR1 as DFQATT and CDR2 as SNEGSKA (reference sequence). This CDR3 has 15 residues. The ends lost 5 bases at V and 10 bases at J; junction bases unmatched: 13. CDR3 DNA: TGCAGTGCTCGGGGAGACAGGGGCTTAGGGTCACCCCTCCACTTT. Residues: CSARGDRGLGSPLHF.

The chain uses TRBV5-6 and TRBJ2-7; D perhaps matches TRBD2 (5 bases). This CDR3 comprises 15 residues. The V gene's germline CDR1 is SGHDT and CDR2 YYEEEE. The V end was cut by 2 bases, the J end by 0 bases, with 12 bases between. The CDR3 nucleotides read TGTGCCAGCAGCTTACGAGGGTTATACTCCTACGAGCAGTACTTC. Its translation: CASSLRGLYSYEQYF.

V and J are TRBV4-1 and TRBJ1-1; no clear D. Germline V gene sequence: CDR1 MGHRA, CDR2 YSYEKL. The CDR3 runs to 13 residues. V was clipped by 3 bases and J by 3 bases, with 8 bases between them. The CDR3 spells CASSQPLDTEAFF. For the CDR3, the DNA is TGCGCCAGCAGCCAGCCCTTGGACACTGAAGCTTTCTTT.

In DNA form, the CDR3 reads TGTGCCAGCAGCCCATGGGACACTCACGAGCAGTACTTC. The encoded protein is CASSPWDTHEQYF. This sequence joins TRBV7-9 and TRBJ2-5, with D possibly TRBD1 on 6 matching bases. The end of the DNA is better explained by TRBJ2-7, so the J call may be wrong. CDR3 length: 13 amino acids. In germline, CDR1 is SEHNR, CDR2 FQNEAQ (reference sequence).

This clonotype occurred many times. The chain has TRBV29-1 and TRBJ2-7, with a weak D call TRBD2 (6 bases). Trimming shortened V by 6 bases and J by 4 bases, and 10 bases separated the two germline ends. Per germline, CDR1 SQVTM and CDR2 ANQGSEA. This CDR3 has 11 amino acids. CDR3 sequence: CSVGGQYEQYF. The CDR3 coding sequence is TGCAGCGTCGGAGGGCAGTACGAGCAGTACTTC.

The chain uses TRBV6-1 and TRBJ2-5; D assignment may be TRBD1 or TRBD2 (6 bases each). The germline V gene encodes CDR1 MNHNS and CDR2 SASEGT. The CDR3 length is 14 residues. V gave up 2 bases and J gave up 4 bases, with 11 bases separating them. CDR3 in amino acids: CASSESGEAETQYF. In nucleotides, the CDR3 is TGTGCCAGCAGTGAATCAGGGGAGGCAGAGACCCAGTACTTC.

This clonotype has more than one count but fewer than ten. The chain carries TRBV29-1 and TRBJ2-1, with 7 bases fitting TRBD1. The J segment lost 3 bases and the V segment lost 6 bases, leaving 8 bases of the junction unmatched. The CDR3 loop spans 14 amino acids. Germline-derived CDR1 and CDR2 are SQVTM and ANQGSEA. The CDR3 coding sequence is TGCAGCGTCGGACAGGTAATCGTCTACAATGAGCAGTTCTTC. This sequence encodes CSVGQVIVYNEQFF.

This chain joins TRBV20-1 and TRBJ2-5, with TRBD1 identical over 8 bases. CDR1 and CDR2 from the germline V gene are DFQATT and SNEGSKA (reference sequence). The V gene end was trimmed by 7 bases and the J gene end by 1 base; junction bases not matched to a gene: 11. The CDR3 contains 15 residues. The chain's CDR3 is CSVPRQGLVQETQYF. The CDR3 nucleotides read TGCAGTGTTCCCCGACAGGGGTTGGTCCAAGAGACCCAGTACTTC.

The rearrangement links TRBV7-2 to TRBJ2-7; D unclear. V lost 5 bases and J lost 7, with 18 bases in between. The CDR3 length is 14 residues. Germline V gene lookup returns CDR1 SGHTA and CDR2 FQGNSA. CDR3 protein: CASSPAPVINEQYF. The CDR3 DNA is TGTGCCAGCAGCCCTGCCCCCGTTATCAATGAGCAGTACTTC.

This clonotype was seen only a few times. This chain links TRBV12-3 or TRBV12-4 with TRBJ2-7; the D gene is possibly TRBD1 (6 bases). Trimming removed 3 bases at V and 4 bases at J, with 13 bases between. The CDR3 is made up of 14 amino acids. CDR3 bases: TGTGCCAGCAGTTTTAGGGGGAGCAGTTACGAGCAGTACTTC. Its translation: CASSFRGSSYEQYF.

The genes are TRBV12-3 or TRBV12-4 and TRBJ1-1, with D uncertain. Trimming left V 5 bases short and J 1 base short, with 14 bases between. The CDR3 sequence is 15 residues long. CDR3 loop: CASSTRRTKNTEAFF. As DNA, the CDR3 is TGTGCCAGCAGTACCCGACGGACTAAGAACACTGAAGCTTTCTTT.

This chain connects TRBV5-1 to TRBJ2-7, with 9 bases aligning to TRBD1. There are 15 residues in the CDR3. The germline CDR1 and CDR2 sequences are SGHRS and YFSETQ. Trimming took 5 bases from V and 2 from J; bases not matched to a gene: 8. CDR3 in amino acids: CASSPGQGIAYEQYF. CDR3 in DNA: TGCGCCAGCAGTCCTGGACAGGGGATCGCCTACGAGCAGTACTTC.

There are a few counts of this clonotype. V gene TRBV12-3 or TRBV12-4 combines with J gene TRBJ2-5; no reliable D call. V was cut by 0 bases and J by 2 bases, with 13 bases left in between. CDR3 length equals 16 residues. As DNA, the CDR3 is TGTGCCAGCAGTTTAGCCGTACGGCTCCTACAAGAGACCCAGTACTTC. The encoded protein is CASSLAVRLLQETQYF.

The rearrangement joins TRBV29-1 to TRBJ2-7, with D hard to call. Germline-derived CDR1 and CDR2 are SQVTM and ANQGSEA. The CDR3 length is 14 residues. Trimming removed 1 base from V and 2 bases from J, with 12 bases in between. The CDR3 sequence is CSVEAGRAPYEQYF. In DNA, the CDR3 is TGCAGCGTTGAAGCGGGTAGGGCGCCCTACGAGCAGTACTTC.

J is TRBJ1-5 and V is TRBV10-2; D possibly corresponds to TRBD1 (5 bases). Trimming shortened V by 3 bases and J by 5 bases, and 11 bases separated the two germline ends. This CDR3 is built from 14 residues. Germline V gives CDR1 WSHSY, CDR2 SAAADI. The CDR3: CASSEFRADQPQHF. CDR3 nucleotides: TGCGCCAGCAGTGAATTCAGGGCCGATCAGCCCCAGCATTTT.

This rearrangement joins TRBV5-1 to TRBJ1-1; the D gene is possibly TRBD1 (6 bases). Germline V gene sequence: CDR1 SGHRS, CDR2 YFSETQ. The V gene lost 5 bases and the J gene lost 1 base, with 12 bases spanning the gap. CDR3 length: 14 residues. CDR3 coding DNA: TGCGCCAGCAGTACGCAGGGACAGAACACTGAAGCTTTCTTT. This translates into CASSTQGQNTEAFF. The variable domain in full, completed from reference TRBV5-1 and TRBJ1-1, reads KAGVTQTPRYLIKTRGQQVTLSCSPISGHRSVSWYQQTPGQGLQFLFEYFSETQRNKGNFPGRFSGRQFSNSRSEMNVSTLELGDSALYLCASSTQGQNTEAFFGQGTRLTVV.

The rearrangement joins TRBV5-5 to TRBJ2-7; 13 positions match TRBD2. CDR1 is SGHKS and CDR2 is YYEKEE in the germline V gene (reference sequence). V shed 2 bases and J 3 bases; nucleotides not matched to a gene: 11. The length of the CDR3 is 18 residues. The chain's CDR3 is CASSFGGQRTSGSYEQYF. The CDR3 DNA reads TGTGCCAGCAGCTTCGGAGGACAAAGGACTAGCGGGAGCTACGAGCAGTACTTC.

This clonotype was counted only a few times. V usage is TRBV20-1 and J usage is TRBJ2-7, with D possibly being TRBD1 (6 bases). Trimming shortened V by 3 bases and J by 5 bases, and 20 bases separated the two germline ends. The CDR3 totals 15 residues. Germline V gene data show CDR1 as DFQATT and CDR2 as SNEGSKA (reference sequence). The CDR3 is CSASPSEQGTHEQYF. As DNA, the CDR3 is TGCAGTGCTAGCCCGAGTGAACAGGGCACCCACGAGCAGTACTTC.

The CDR3 DNA sequence: TGCGCCAGCAGCCCCCGATCACAGGTGGGCGGCTACACCTTC. Translated: CASSPRSQVGGYTF. The chain carries TRBV4-1 and TRBJ1-2, with D tentatively TRBD1 (5 bases). This CDR3 has 14 residues. Trimming stripped 4 bases from V and 8 bases from J, with 17 bases between. Germline loops: CDR1 MGHRA, CDR2 YSYEKL.

Worth noting for this clonotype: Compared with germline, one end of the junction differs, possibly owing to a read error. The J gene is TRBJ2-6, the V gene TRBV20-1; a weak D match, TRBD1 (5 bases). CDR3 size: 18 residues. CDR1 is DFQATT and CDR2 is SNEGSKA in the germline V gene (reference sequence). The CDR3 DNA is TGCAGTGCCCACCGGGTGGGCAGCCTCAACTCTGGGGCCAACGTCCGGACTTTC. Translation: CSAHRVGSLNSGANVRTF.